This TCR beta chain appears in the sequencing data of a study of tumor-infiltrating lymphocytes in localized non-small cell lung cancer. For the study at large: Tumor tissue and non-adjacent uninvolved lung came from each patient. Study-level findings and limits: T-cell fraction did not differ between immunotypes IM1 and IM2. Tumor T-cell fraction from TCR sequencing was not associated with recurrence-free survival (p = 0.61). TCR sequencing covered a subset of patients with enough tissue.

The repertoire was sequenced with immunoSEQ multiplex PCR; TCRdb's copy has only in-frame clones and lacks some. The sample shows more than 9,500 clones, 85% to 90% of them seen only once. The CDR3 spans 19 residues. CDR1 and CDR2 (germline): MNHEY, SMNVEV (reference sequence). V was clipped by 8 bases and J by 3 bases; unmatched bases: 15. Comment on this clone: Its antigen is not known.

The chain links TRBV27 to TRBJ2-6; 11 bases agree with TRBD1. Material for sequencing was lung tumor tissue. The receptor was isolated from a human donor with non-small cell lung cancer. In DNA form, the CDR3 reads TGTGCCAGCCGGAAGGGGACAGGGGGATCTCATAGTGGGGCCAACGTCCTGACTTTC. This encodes CASRKGTGGSHSGANVLTF.